These 20 T cell receptor beta chains were all obtained from the same sample, sequenced in a study of siplizumab effects on memory and regulatory T cells. Repertoires were generated with immunoSEQ multiplex PCR, while TCRdb's copy carries only in-frame clones and drops some. Seen here are 60,000 to 70,000 clones, approximately 88% observed once, and the top ten hold 1.5% to 2%. The specimen sequenced was Tregs sorted from blood. These receptors came from a human donor in good health.

The gene calls are TRBV5-6 and TRBJ2-5, with 9 bases matching TRBD2. The CDR3 is 16 amino acids. After removal of 3 bases from V and 5 bases from J, the junction contained 11 bases not matched to a gene. Germline CDR1 SGHDT, CDR2 YYEEEE. The CDR3 region has the DNA TGTGCCAGCAGCTCGGGACTAGCTGGGGCCTGGGAGACCCAGTACTTC. Translation gives CASSSGLAGAWETQYF.

V gene TRBV7-8 combines with J gene TRBJ1-1; TRBD1 is a possible D gene (5 bases). CDR1 is SGHVS, CDR2 FQNEAQ, per germline. The V end lost 1 base, the J end lost 10 bases, and 10 bases lay between the germline ends. This CDR3 region has 12 residues. This chain's CDR3 is CASSLDQGRAFF. The CDR3 bases are TGTGCCAGCAGCTTAGACCAGGGAAGAGCTTTCTTT.

The chain employs TRBV6-6 and TRBJ1-1; 7 bases are a match to TRBD1. This CDR3 region has 12 residues. With 6 bases clipped from V and 8 bases from J, the junction kept 6 bases outside the gene matches. Per germline, CDR1 MNHNY and CDR2 SVGAGI (reference sequence). CDR3 coding DNA: TGTGCCAGCAGCAAGACAGGGTTCGAAGCTTTCTTT. It encodes CASSKTGFEAFF.

This rearrangement joins TRBV11-3 to TRBJ2-1; a possible D gene is TRBD1 (6 bases). Germline loops: CDR1 SGHNT, CDR2 YENEEA. This CDR3 is 16 amino acids long. V was trimmed by 2 bases and J by 3 bases, leaving 14 bases between them. The CDR3 bases are TGTGCCAGCAGCTTAACAGGGTTGGGGGTCTACAATGAGCAGTTCTTC. Its protein is CASSLTGLGVYNEQFF.

This chain joins TRBV18 and TRBJ2-3; 7 positions agree with TRBD1. Losses at the gene ends were 6 bases for V and 4 bases for J; bases not matched to a gene: 10. The CDR3 is made up of 15 amino acids. Germline V gives CDR1 KGHSH, CDR2 LQKENI. The DNA of the CDR3 is TGTGCCAGCTCGAGGGGACAGCTCGGACCAGATACGCAGTATTTT. Translated, it gives CASSRGQLGPDTQYF.

The chain is built from TRBV4-1 and TRBJ2-3; 14 bases are shared with TRBD2. The CDR3 contains 17 residues. CDR1 and CDR2 (germline): MGHRA, YSYEKL. Trimming at V came to 2 bases and at J to 1 base, leaving 2 bases not matched to a gene. The CDR3 DNA reads as TGCGCCAGCAGCCAAACGGGACTAGCGGGGGGCACAGATACGCAGTATTTT. Its translation: CASSQTGLAGGTDTQYF.

The chain carries TRBV5-1 and TRBJ2-2; 11 positions agree with TRBD2. Germline V gives CDR1 SGHRS, CDR2 YFSETQ. J was trimmed by 5 bases and V by 3 bases; bases with no gene match: 3. The CDR3 totals 15 residues. The chain's CDR3 is CASSSSGRWTGELFF. DNA of the CDR3: TGCGCCAGCAGCTCTAGCGGGAGGTGGACCGGGGAGCTGTTTTTT.

The chain uses TRBV30 and TRBJ1-6, with no clear D. Trimming removed 5 bases at V and 9 bases at J, with 14 bases between. The CDR3 is made up of 13 amino acids. Looked up from germline, CDR1 is GTSNPN and CDR2 is SVGIG (reference sequence). The CDR3 sequence is CAWGRRRGSPLHF. The CDR3 bases are TGTGCCTGGGGGAGGCGCCGGGGTTCACCCCTCCACTTT. Complete variable domain (other parts from reference TRBV30 and TRBJ1-6): SQTIHQWPATLVQPVGSPLSLECTVEGTSNPNLYWYRQAAGRGLQLLFYSVGIGQISSEVPQNLSASRPQDRQFILSSKKLLLSDSGFYLCAWGRRRGSPLHFGNGTRLTVT.

This clone showed up just once. The V call is TRBV30, the J call TRBJ2-7; D is perhaps TRBD2 (6 bases). Germline V gene lookup returns CDR1 GTSNPN and CDR2 SVGIG (reference sequence). This CDR3 contains 13 residues. Trimming removed 0 bases at V and 2 bases at J, with 8 bases between. This chain's CDR3 is CAWSVGGTYEQYF. The CDR3 coding sequence is TGTGCCTGGAGTGTGGGAGGAACCTACGAGCAGTACTTC.

The chain's CDR3 is CASSLGEGGTFTGELFF. CDR3 in DNA: TGCGCCAGCAGCTTGGGAGAGGGCGGGACCTTCACCGGGGAGCTGTTTTTT. V and J are TRBV5-1 and TRBJ2-2; possibly TRBD2 for D (6 bases). Germline V gene data show CDR1 as SGHRS and CDR2 as YFSETQ. The length of the CDR3 is 17 residues. V was cut by 0 bases and J by 4 bases, with 16 bases left in between.

This chain links TRBV5-1 with TRBJ2-5; D perhaps matches TRBD2 (5 bases). The CDR3 contains 12 residues. CDR1 SGHRS and CDR2 YFSETQ come from the germline V gene. The germline V and J ends were trimmed by 4 bases and 5 bases, with 9 bases remaining between them. CDR3 loop: CASSGRGETQYF. CDR3 DNA sequence: TGCGCCAGCAGCGGTAGAGGGGAGACCCAGTACTTC.

The chain combines TRBV10-3 with TRBJ2-3; TRBD1 matches 10 bases. Germline loops: CDR1 ENHRY, CDR2 SYGVKD. The V segment lost 9 bases and the J segment 2 bases; nucleotides outside the gene matches: 2. The CDR3 is 13 residues long. CDR3 loop: CAMTGGSTDTQYF. CDR3 DNA: TGTGCCATGACAGGGGGCTCCACAGATACGCAGTATTTT.

About this clone: The junction departs from germline at one end; a sequencing error may be responsible. Other DNA sequences from this sample encode an identical CDR3 as well. The chain joins TRBV5-1 to TRBJ2-3; 7 nucleotides match TRBD2. The CDR3 contains 17 residues. Germline V gives CDR1 SGHRS, CDR2 YFSETQ. CDR3 region: CASSLGASGSSTDTQYF. CDR3 DNA: TGCGCCAGCAGCTTGGGGGCTAGCGGATCTAGCACAGATACACAGTATTTT.

The genes are TRBV6-5 and TRBJ2-7; 12 bases are a match to TRBD2. In germline, CDR1 is MNHEY, CDR2 SVGAGI. There are 14 residues in the CDR3. V was clipped by 6 bases and J by 5 bases; unmatched bases: 5. The DNA for the CDR3 is TGTGCCAGCAGGCTGGGACTAGCGGGCCACGAGCAGTACTTC. This sequence encodes CASRLGLAGHEQYF.

The chain employs TRBV6-5 and TRBJ1-5; TRBD1 is a possible D gene (5 bases). CDR1 and CDR2 (germline): MNHEY, SVGAGI. Trimming left V 4 bases short and J 4 bases short, with 8 bases between. The CDR3 extends over 13 amino acids. CDR3 in DNA: TGTGCCAGCAGTTTAAGACAGAATCAGCCCCAGCATTTT. It yields the protein CASSLRQNQPQHF.

The chain recombines TRBV7-9 with TRBJ2-3, with D perhaps TRBD1 (6 bases). Germline V gives CDR1 SEHNR, CDR2 FQNEAQ (reference sequence). This CDR3 contains 13 residues. V lost 5 bases and J lost 1, with 7 bases in between. The CDR3 loop reads CASSHRGTDTQYF. The CDR3 region has the DNA TGTGCCAGCAGCCACAGGGGCACAGATACGCAGTATTTT.

This clone was observed a single time. The chain combines TRBV7-9 with TRBJ2-1; 10 bases map to TRBD1. Germline CDR1 is SEHNR and CDR2 is FQNEAQ (reference sequence). The trim removed 5 bases at V and 4 bases at J, leaving 8 bases unmatched. The CDR3 totals 16 residues. CDR3 loop: CASSSPGQGIYNEQFF. In DNA, the CDR3 is TGTGCCAGCAGCAGTCCGGGACAGGGGATATACAATGAGCAGTTCTTC.

The chain recombines TRBV7-2 with TRBJ1-1; D is ambiguous. CDR1 is SGHTA, CDR2 FQGNSA, per germline. The CDR3 length is 13 residues. Deletions cut 2 bases from V and 0 bases from J, with 4 bases between. For the CDR3, the DNA is TGTGCCAGCAGCTTACAGCTGAACACTGAAGCTTTCTTT. This translates into CASSLQLNTEAFF.

This sequence joins TRBV11-3 and TRBJ2-3; D may correspond to TRBD1 or TRBD2 (6 bases each). The CDR3 length is 14 residues. CDR1 is SGHNT and CDR2 is YENEEA in the germline V gene. Trimming removed 3 bases from V and 1 base from J, with 8 bases in between. CDR3 sequence reads: CASSLRGGTDTQYF. The CDR3 bases are TGTGCCAGCAGCTTGAGGGGGGGCACAGATACGCAGTATTTT.

The chain joins TRBV5-1 to TRBJ2-7; 8 bases line up with TRBD1. CDR1 and CDR2 (germline): SGHRS, YFSETQ. This CDR3 has 15 amino acids. J lost 3 bases, V lost 2 bases, and 7 bases had no gene match. The CDR3 here is CASSLGQGNVYEQYF. In DNA, the CDR3 is TGCGCCAGCAGCTTAGGACAGGGCAATGTCTACGAGCAGTACTTC.